One T cell receptor beta chain is described in this entry. Germline V lookup: CDR1 ENHRY, CDR2 SYGVKD. Trimming removed 2 bases from V and 2 bases from J, with 10 bases in between. This CDR3 has 15 amino acids. The entry originates in a study of blood T cell repertoires in COVID-19. Study-level background: T cells, B-cell-depleted T cells, or PBMCs supplied cDNA or gDNA.

The protocol was immunoSEQ multiplex PCR, while the TCRdb copy is restricted to in-frame clones and leaves out a portion. Altogether over 9,500 clones are present, about 88% being singletons, with the ten largest covering around 22%. The receptor's source is an older woman with active COVID-19. Specimen: peripheral blood. The V gene is TRBV10-3, the J gene TRBJ2-1, with D possibly TRBD2 on 7 matching bases. This chain's CDR3 is CAISEREGAYNEQFF. DNA for the CDR3: TGTGCCATCAGTGAGAGGGAGGGGGCCTACAATGAGCAGTTCTTC.